Listed below are T cell receptor beta chains from one sample, sequenced in a study of human T cells and chemical hapten exposure. TCRdb independently ran MiXCR on the RACE reads; one entry per CDR3 protein. The data contain 150,000 to 200,000 distinct CDR3 sequences, approximately 20% of them singletons. This specimen consisted of whole blood, obtained in connection with sensitization to the hapten diphenylcyclopropenone (DPC). Source of these receptors: a woman aged 45 to 65 with alopecia areata. Some clones in this sample may be carry-over from other donors' samples. CDR3s include the opening cysteine and the closing phenylalanine or tryptophan. The order of the fields is V gene, J gene, clone size, D gene, CDR3 DNA, CDR3 protein. A D gene is named only where the DNA matches it firmly. Only some rows state a clone size, as once, few, many or a class for expanded clones.

V: TRBV9; J: TRBJ2-2; size: few; D: TRBD2; DNA: TGTGCCAGCAGCGTAGTCGGCGGGAGTGCCACCGGGGAGCTGTTTTTT; CDR3: CASSVVGGSATGELFF
V: TRBV5-1; J: TRBJ2-2; size: few; D: TRBD2; DNA: TGCGCCAGCAGCTTAACTAGCGGGTCCGGGGAGCTGTTTTTT; CDR3: CASSLTSGSGELFF
V: TRBV7-9; J: TRBJ2-1; size: few; D: TRBD2; DNA: TGTGCCAGCAGCTCACCGGGACTAGGTTCATATGAGCAGTTCTTC; CDR3: CASSSPGLGSYEQFF
V: TRBV5-6; J: TRBJ2-3; size: few; D: .; DNA: TGTGCCAGCAGCTTCTTTGTCTCGGGGCTACTTAGCACAGATACGCAGTATTTT; CDR3: CASSFFVSGLLSTDTQYF
V: TRBV6-5; J: TRBJ1-1; size: few; D: .; DNA: TGTGCCAGCAGATCTATAACTACAGGCATGAACACTGAAGCTTTCTTT; CDR3: CASRSITTGMNTEAFF
V: TRBV6-2/TRBV6-3; J: TRBJ2-7; size: .; D: TRBD2; DNA: TGTGCCAGCAGGCAAGGACTAGTGCCGTACTTC; CDR3: CASRQGLVPYF
V: TRBV20-1; J: TRBJ2-2; size: .; D: .; DNA: TGCAGTGCTAGTCCAATCGAGGATCTCTGGCGGGCCGGGGAGCTGTTTTTT; CDR3: CSASPIEDLWRAGELFF
V: TRBV9; J: TRBJ1-6; size: .; D: .; DNA: TGTGCCAGCAGCGGGACGGCTAATTCACCCCTCCACTTT; CDR3: CASSGTANSPLHF
V: TRBV19; J: TRBJ2-3; size: .; D: .; DNA: TGTGCCAGTAGTATGGGATTTCGGCGTTCTAGCACAGATACGCAGTATTTT; CDR3: CASSMGFRRSSTDTQYF
V: TRBV9; J: TRBJ1-1; size: .; D: .; DNA: TGTGCCAGCAGCGTAGTTGGGGAGACTGAAGCTTTCTTT; CDR3: CASSVVGETEAFF
V: TRBV12-3/TRBV12-4; J: TRBJ2-7; size: .; D: .; DNA: TGTGCCAGCAGTTTAAGGGGCGAGCAGTACTTC; CDR3: CASSLRGEQYF
V: TRBV3-1; J: TRBJ2-7; size: few; D: TRBD1; DNA: TGTGCCAGCAGCCAAAGGGACAGTTCCTACGAGCAGTACTTC; CDR3: CASSQRDSSYEQYF
V: TRBV11-2; J: TRBJ1-2; size: .; D: .; DNA: TGTGCCAGCAGCTTAGTTTGGGCGGACTACACCTTC; CDR3: CASSLVWADYTF
V: TRBV29-1; J: TRBJ2-7; size: few; D: .; DNA: TGCAGCGTTGAAGAATCAGGGGATAGCTCCTACGAGCAGTACTTC; CDR3: CSVEESGDSSYEQYF
V: TRBV20-1; J: TRBJ1-5; size: .; D: TRBD1; DNA: TGCAGTGCTAGAGAGACAGGGGATCAGCCCCAGCATTTT; CDR3: CSARETGDQPQHF
V: TRBV27; J: TRBJ1-6; size: many; D: TRBD1; DNA: TGTGCCAGCAGTTTATCGAAGGTCAACAGGGGGTATAATTCACCCCTCCACTTT; CDR3: CASSLSKVNRGYNSPLHF
V: TRBV27; J: TRBJ2-2; size: .; D: .; DNA: TGTGCCAGCATTAAGGGGGGTACCGGGGAGCTGTTTTTT; CDR3: CASIKGGTGELFF
V: TRBV20-1; J: TRBJ2-1; size: .; D: TRBD2; DNA: TGCAGTGCATGGACTAGCGGGAGCTACAATGAGCAGTTCTTC; CDR3: CSAWTSGSYNEQFF
V: TRBV11-3; J: TRBJ2-7; size: .; D: .; DNA: TGTGCCAGCAGCCATCGGACGGTTGAGTTCTCCTACGAGCAGTACTTC; CDR3: CASSHRTVEFSYEQYF
V: TRBV10-2; J: TRBJ2-3; size: .; D: TRBD2; DNA: TGCGCCAGCAGTGAGTCGAGCGCAGCGGGAAGCACAGATACGCAGTATTTT; CDR3: CASSESSAAGSTDTQYF
V: TRBV6-5; J: TRBJ2-5; size: .; D: .; DNA: TGTGCCAGCAGTTACACCTCCTTTGCCGGGACTCGTACCCAGTACTTC; CDR3: CASSYTSFAGTRTQYF
V: TRBV29-1; J: TRBJ1-6; size: .; D: TRBD1; DNA: TGCAGCGTTGAAACAGGGGCTGGTTCACCCCTCCACTTT; CDR3: CSVETGAGSPLHF
V: TRBV10-3; J: TRBJ1-1; size: .; D: .; DNA: TGTGCCATCAGTGACAGAACCATGAACACTGAAGCTTTCTTT; CDR3: CAISDRTMNTEAFF
V: TRBV10-3; J: TRBJ2-2; size: .; D: TRBD1; DNA: TGTGCCAGTTGGGAGGGACAGGGGGACACCGGGGAGCTGTTTTTT; CDR3: CASWEGQGDTGELFF
V: TRBV27; J: TRBJ2-7; size: few; D: TRBD2; DNA: TGTGCCAGCAGACCCTCGGGAGGCTCGCAGGAGCAGTACTTC; CDR3: CASRPSGGSQEQYF
V: TRBV5-1; J: TRBJ2-7; size: .; D: TRBD2; DNA: TGCGCCAGCAGCTACTCCGGGACTAGCGGGAGGCCCGGGGAGCAGTACTTC; CDR3: CASSYSGTSGRPGEQYF